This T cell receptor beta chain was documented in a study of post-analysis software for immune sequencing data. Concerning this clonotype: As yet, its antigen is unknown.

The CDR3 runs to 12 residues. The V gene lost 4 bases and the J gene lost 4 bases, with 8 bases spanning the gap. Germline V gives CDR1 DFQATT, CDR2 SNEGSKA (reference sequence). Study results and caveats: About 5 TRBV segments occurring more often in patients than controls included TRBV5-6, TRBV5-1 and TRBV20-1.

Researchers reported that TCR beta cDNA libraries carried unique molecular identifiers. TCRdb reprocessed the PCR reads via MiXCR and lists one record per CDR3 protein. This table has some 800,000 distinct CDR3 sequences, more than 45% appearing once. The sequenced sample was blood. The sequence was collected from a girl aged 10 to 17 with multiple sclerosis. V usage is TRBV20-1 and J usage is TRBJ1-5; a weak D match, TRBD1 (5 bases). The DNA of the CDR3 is TGCAGTGCTATTCCAGGGAATCAGCCCCAGCATTTT. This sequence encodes CSAIPGNQPQHF.